This T cell receptor beta chain was sequenced in a study of PD-L1 blockade in urothelial cancer. Across the whole study: Samples of blood were analyzed 3 weeks (second dose) and 6 weeks after treatment start. Median T cell yield from blood was around 140,000.

Germline-derived CDR1 and CDR2 are SGHRS and YFSETQ. The CDR3 spans 16 residues. V dropped 0 bases and J dropped 1; count of bases not matched to a gene: 3. Patients presented with locally advanced or metastatic urothelial carcinoma. Sequencing was performed with immunoSEQ multiplex PCR; in TCRdb, only in-frame clones are kept and a portion is missing. The table has approximately 46,000 clones, 87% seen once. This receptor was obtained from a man aged 55-75 years with urothelial cancer. The V and J genes are TRBV5-1 and TRBJ2-2, with TRBD1 identical over 7 bases. Sequencing was performed on PBMCs, taken around atezolizumab (anti-PD-L1) treatment. The CDR3 region is CASSLDRGLNTGELFF. The CDR3 region has the DNA TGCGCCAGCAGCTTGGACAGGGGCTTGAACACCGGGGAGCTGTTTTTT.